A selection of T cell receptor beta chains follows, all from one sample in a study of blood T cell repertoires in COVID-19. Clones were sequenced by immunoSEQ multiplex PCR, and TCRdb holds only the in-frame ones, with some missing. The top ten clones hold approximately 5% of a sample with around 150,000 clones, 65% to 85% of them seen once. The sequencing sample was made of peripheral blood. Every receptor here comes from a woman aged 50 to 60 with acute or convalescent COVID-19. Each CDR3 is given with its conserved first and last residue. D genes are given only for firm matches. Only part of the rows carry a size: once, few, many, or a class if the clone is expanded.

clone_size: once
v_call: TRBV2
j_call: TRBJ1-1
d_call: -
cdr3_nt: TGTGCCAGCAGTGACGACGTTCGGGACACTGAAGCTTTCTTT
cdr3_aa: CASSDDVRDTEAFF

clone_size: -
v_call: TRBV7-2
j_call: TRBJ1-6
d_call: TRBD1
cdr3_nt: TGTGCCAGCAGCTTAATTCTTGAGGGGGCCAGCTCCTATAATTCACCCCTCCACTTT
cdr3_aa: CASSLILEGASSYNSPLHF

clone_size: few
v_call: TRBV7-9
j_call: TRBJ1-5
d_call: TRBD1
cdr3_nt: TGTGCCAGCAGCTTGGGACAGGGGACCCCGGAGCCCCAGCATTTT
cdr3_aa: CASSLGQGTPEPQHF

clone_size: -
v_call: TRBV5-8
j_call: TRBJ2-1
d_call: TRBD2
cdr3_nt: TGTGCCAGCAGCTTCCTAGCGGGGGCCTACAATGAGCAGTTCTTC
cdr3_aa: CASSFLAGAYNEQFF

clone_size: -
v_call: TRBV5-1
j_call: TRBJ1-1
d_call: -
cdr3_nt: TGCGCCAGCAGCTTTGTATTTTCGGGAGGTGGAGACACTGAAGCTTTCTTT
cdr3_aa: CASSFVFSGGGDTEAFF

clone_size: once
v_call: TRBV7-8
j_call: TRBJ2-7
d_call: -
cdr3_nt: TGTGCCAGCAGCCATACTAGAAACGAGCAGTACTTC
cdr3_aa: CASSHTRNEQYF

clone_size: -
v_call: TRBV7-7
j_call: TRBJ1-1
d_call: -
cdr3_nt: TGTGCCAGCAGCCTGGACTCGAACACTGAAGCTTTCTTT
cdr3_aa: CASSLDSNTEAFF

clone_size: few
v_call: TRBV9
j_call: TRBJ1-1
d_call: -
cdr3_nt: TGTGCCAGCAGCGTATGGGAGACAATGAACACTGAAGCTTTCTTT
cdr3_aa: CASSVWETMNTEAFF

clone_size: -
v_call: TRBV6-2/TRBV6-3
j_call: TRBJ2-7
d_call: TRBD1
cdr3_nt: TGTGCCAGCAGCCCTTGGGGGACAGGGGGCTACGAGCAGTACTTC
cdr3_aa: CASSPWGTGGYEQYF

clone_size: -
v_call: TRBV28
j_call: TRBJ1-6
d_call: TRBD1
cdr3_nt: TGTGCCAGCAGTTCAAGCGCACTTACCGGGACAGGGAGTTCACCCCTCCACTTT
cdr3_aa: CASSSSALTGTGSSPLHF

clone_size: -
v_call: TRBV2
j_call: TRBJ2-3
d_call: -
cdr3_nt: TGTGCCAGCAGTGAAGGTTCCGGGACACCGCGCACAGATACGCAGTATTTT
cdr3_aa: CASSEGSGTPRTDTQYF

clone_size: -
v_call: TRBV6-5
j_call: TRBJ1-6
d_call: -
cdr3_nt: TGTGCCAGCAGTTACTCCAACAGGGTAAATTCACCCCTCCACTTT
cdr3_aa: CASSYSNRVNSPLHF

clone_size: -
v_call: TRBV7-2
j_call: TRBJ2-7
d_call: -
cdr3_nt: TGTGCCAGCAGCTTTATGTACGAGCAGTACTTC
cdr3_aa: CASSFMYEQYF

clone_size: -
v_call: TRBV19
j_call: TRBJ1-5
d_call: -
cdr3_nt: TGTGCCAGTAGTATGGGCAGGGGCAGGGCCATGCAGCCCCAGCATTTT
cdr3_aa: CASSMGRGRAMQPQHF

clone_size: -
v_call: TRBV25-1
j_call: TRBJ1-5
d_call: TRBD1
cdr3_nt: TGTGCCAGCAGTGGGACAGGGGAAGACCAGCCCCAGCATTTT
cdr3_aa: CASSGTGEDQPQHF

clone_size: -
v_call: TRBV6-5
j_call: TRBJ1-2
d_call: TRBD1
cdr3_nt: TGTGCCAGCAAGATCGGGACAGACTATGGCTACACCTTC
cdr3_aa: CASKIGTDYGYTF

clone_size: -
v_call: TRBV19
j_call: TRBJ1-5
d_call: -
cdr3_nt: TGTGCCAGTAGTATCGTCGACAGCCTCAATCAGCCCCAGCATTTT
cdr3_aa: CASSIVDSLNQPQHF

clone_size: -
v_call: TRBV6-5
j_call: TRBJ2-4
d_call: -
cdr3_nt: TGTGCAAGCAGAGTGGGGCAGGGGACGAAAAACATTCAGTACTTC
cdr3_aa: CASRVGQGTKNIQYF

clone_size: once
v_call: TRBV6-1
j_call: TRBJ1-4
d_call: -
cdr3_nt: TGTGCCAGCAGTGGGCGTTTGGTGGGGGCGAGCGAAAAACTGTTTTTT
cdr3_aa: CASSGRLVGASEKLFF

clone_size: -
v_call: TRBV4-3
j_call: TRBJ2-1
d_call: TRBD1
cdr3_nt: TGCGCCAGCAGCCCAGGGGCAGGGGGAATGGGCTACAATGAGCAGTTCTTC
cdr3_aa: CASSPGAGGMGYNEQFF

clone_size: -
v_call: TRBV4-2
j_call: TRBJ2-6
d_call: -
cdr3_nt: TGTGCCAGCAGCGAAAATTACGGGGGAGGGGCCAACGTCCTGACTTTC
cdr3_aa: CASSENYGGGANVLTF

clone_size: few
v_call: TRBV30
j_call: TRBJ2-7
d_call: -
cdr3_nt: TGTGCCTGGAGTGACAGGGCCCGGGAGCAGTACTTC
cdr3_aa: CAWSDRAREQYF

clone_size: once
v_call: TRBV4-3
j_call: TRBJ2-1
d_call: TRBD1
cdr3_nt: TGCGCCAGCAGCCAGGAAGACAGGGGGCTTAATGAGCAGTTCTTC
cdr3_aa: CASSQEDRGLNEQFF

clone_size: once
v_call: TRBV4-2
j_call: TRBJ1-2
d_call: TRBD1
cdr3_nt: TGTGCCAGCAGCCAAGATATAGGGGGCGGACGTGGCTACACCTTC
cdr3_aa: CASSQDIGGGRGYTF

clone_size: -
v_call: TRBV29-1
j_call: TRBJ2-5
d_call: -
cdr3_nt: TGCAGCGTTGTTTCTACGGAGACCCAGTACTTC
cdr3_aa: CSVVSTETQYF

clone_size: -
v_call: TRBV3-1/TRBV3-2
j_call: TRBJ1-2
d_call: -
cdr3_nt: TGTGCCAGCAGCCAAGCAGGGGCTGGCTACACCTTC
cdr3_aa: CASSQAGAGYTF

clone_size: -
v_call: TRBV4-2
j_call: TRBJ2-3
d_call: -
cdr3_nt: TGTGCCAGCAGCCAAGAACTAGCTTCAGATACGCAGTATTTT
cdr3_aa: CASSQELASDTQYF

clone_size: -
v_call: TRBV27
j_call: TRBJ1-1
d_call: -
cdr3_nt: TGTGCCAGCAGTCCCGTCAGGGGAACTGAAGCTTTCTTT
cdr3_aa: CASSPVRGTEAFF

clone_size: -
v_call: TRBV3-1/TRBV3-2
j_call: TRBJ2-7
d_call: -
cdr3_nt: TGTGCCAGCAGCGATCGGACAGCTACCTACGAGCAGTACTTC
cdr3_aa: CASSDRTATYEQYF

clone_size: -
v_call: TRBV5-1
j_call: TRBJ2-5
d_call: -
cdr3_nt: TGCGCCAGCCGACGAATACAGGGTGAGGGAGAGACCCAGTACTTC
cdr3_aa: CASRRIQGEGETQYF

clone_size: -
v_call: TRBV3-1/TRBV3-2
j_call: TRBJ1-6
d_call: -
cdr3_nt: TGTGCCAGCAGCCAAGGAAAGGGGATCCGAAGCTTTTCACCCCTCCACTTT
cdr3_aa: CASSQGKGIRSFSPLHF

clone_size: -
v_call: TRBV23-1
j_call: TRBJ2-1
d_call: TRBD2
cdr3_nt: TGCGCCAGCAGTCAAGACATATTCCCCGATAGTAACGGGGGGGCTGTTCGCCATGAGCAGTTCTTC
cdr3_aa: CASSQDIFPDSNGGAVRHEQFF

clone_size: -
v_call: TRBV3-1/TRBV3-2
j_call: TRBJ1-1
d_call: -
cdr3_nt: TGTGCCAGCAGCCAAGATTTACAGGCCACTGAAGCTTTCTTT
cdr3_aa: CASSQDLQATEAFF

clone_size: -
v_call: TRBV29-1
j_call: TRBJ1-5
d_call: -
cdr3_nt: TGCAGCGTGGCAGGAGGGGCGGATCAGCCCCAGCATTTT
cdr3_aa: CSVAGGADQPQHF

clone_size: -
v_call: TRBV7-8
j_call: TRBJ2-6
d_call: TRBD1
cdr3_nt: TGTGCCAGCAGCGTGGGACAGGGTGGGGCCAACGTCCTGACTTTC
cdr3_aa: CASSVGQGGANVLTF

clone_size: few
v_call: TRBV5-1
j_call: TRBJ1-4
d_call: -
cdr3_nt: TGCGCCAGTTCGACAACCTCAACTAATGAAAAACTGTTTTTT
cdr3_aa: CASSTTSTNEKLFF

clone_size: -
v_call: TRBV3-1/TRBV3-2
j_call: TRBJ2-5
d_call: -
cdr3_nt: TGTACCAGCAGCCCCCCAACACAGGGAAACCAAGAGACCCAGTACTTC
cdr3_aa: CTSSPPTQGNQETQYF

clone_size: few
v_call: TRBV14
j_call: TRBJ2-2
d_call: TRBD1
cdr3_nt: TGTGCCAGCAGCCAAGGAAGGGGGCGCACCGGGGAGCTGTTTTTT
cdr3_aa: CASSQGRGRTGELFF

clone_size: -
v_call: TRBV3-1/TRBV3-2
j_call: TRBJ2-5
d_call: -
cdr3_nt: TGTGCCAGCAGCCAAAAAACTCCCGGACGGACTCAAGAGACCCAGTACTTC
cdr3_aa: CASSQKTPGRTQETQYF

clone_size: many
v_call: TRBV19
j_call: TRBJ2-2
d_call: TRBD2
cdr3_nt: TGTGCCAGTAGTGAACGGGCTAGCGGGGGGGCTAGCGGGGAGCTGTTTTTT
cdr3_aa: CASSERASGGASGELFF

clone_size: -
v_call: TRBV6-1
j_call: TRBJ1-2
d_call: TRBD1
cdr3_nt: TGTGCCAGCAGTGAGGGGGCAGGGGGAGCAGTTAGGGAGGGCTACACCTTC
cdr3_aa: CASSEGAGGAVREGYTF

clone_size: -
v_call: TRBV7-9
j_call: TRBJ2-7
d_call: TRBD1
cdr3_nt: TGTGCCAGCAGCTCACAGGGGGCTAGTCCCCACGAGCAGTACTTC
cdr3_aa: CASSSQGASPHEQYF

clone_size: few
v_call: TRBV5-1
j_call: TRBJ2-3
d_call: TRBD2
cdr3_nt: TGCGCCAGCAGCGCACTAGCGGGGGGCACAGATACGCAGTATTTT
cdr3_aa: CASSALAGGTDTQYF

clone_size: -
v_call: TRBV4-2
j_call: TRBJ1-2
d_call: -
cdr3_nt: TGTGCCAGCAGCCAAGCGGAGGGGCGAGTTGGCTACACCTTC
cdr3_aa: CASSQAEGRVGYTF

clone_size: few
v_call: TRBV19
j_call: TRBJ1-2
d_call: TRBD1
cdr3_nt: TGTGCCAGTAGTATCGGGACAGGGCCTGGCTACACCTTC
cdr3_aa: CASSIGTGPGYTF

clone_size: -
v_call: TRBV19
j_call: TRBJ2-5
d_call: TRBD1
cdr3_nt: TGTGCCAGTAGTGTCAGACAGGGAACGCGGCAAGAGACCCAGTACTTC
cdr3_aa: CASSVRQGTRQETQYF